These 25 T cell receptor beta chains came from one sample sequenced in a study of sequential checkpoint blockade in melanoma (dated by TCRdb to the late 2010s). Library construction relied on the immunoSEQ multiplex PCR assay. The source is immuneACCESS, and TCRdb retained only in-frame sequences with V and J called. Part of the clones is not carried over; for the studies checked, unresolved V genes explain less than half of this, and the remainder is unexplained. Present in this sample are some 14,000 clones, approximately 76% of which were seen just once. Approximately 52% of the sample comes from the top ten. The treatment or condition tag for this specimen amounts to: randomized to nivolumab then ipilimumab (arm A) or the reverse (arm B). Sequencing was performed on CD8+ T cells sorted from blood (inferred from file names), taken from a patient given nivolumab and ipilimumab in sequence. The receptors derive from a human patient with melanoma. Some clones in this sample may be carry-over from other donors' samples.

The V and J genes are TRBV7-9 and TRBJ1-2; the match to TRBD1 covers 7 bases. Trimming at V came to 5 bases and at J to 4 bases, leaving 4 bases not matched to a gene. Germline values: CDR1 SEHNR, CDR2 FQNEAQ (reference sequence). CDR3 length equals 13 residues. The CDR3 DNA reads TGTGCCAGCAGCCCCGGGACAGCCTATGGCTACACCTTC. Its translation: CASSPGTAYGYTF.

This chain connects TRBV9 to TRBJ2-3; 11 bases map to TRBD2. The CDR3 runs to 16 residues. V gave up 4 bases and J gave up 6 bases; unmatched junction bases: 10. Germline V lookup: CDR1 SGDLS, CDR2 YYNGEE. The CDR3 bases are TGTGCCAGCAGCCACTTTAGCGGGGGGGCATCGGATACGCAGTATTTT. Amino acid sequence: CASSHFSGGASDTQYF.

The chain uses TRBV9 and TRBJ2-1; 11 nucleotides line up with TRBD2. V trimming: 1 base; J trimming: 6 bases; junction bases outside the gene matches: 6. In germline, CDR1 is SGDLS, CDR2 YYNGEE. This CDR3 contains 16 residues. CDR3 in amino acids: CASSVRGLAGGNEQFF. In DNA form, the CDR3 reads TGTGCCAGCAGCGTAAGAGGGCTAGCGGGGGGCAATGAGCAGTTCTTC. The whole variable domain, remainder taken from reference TRBV9 and TRBJ2-1, is DSGVTQTPKHLITATGQRVTLRCSPRSGDLSVYWYQQSLDQGLQFLIQYYNGEERAKGNILERFSAQQFPDLHSELNLSSLELGDSALYFCASSVRGLAGGNEQFFGPGTRLTVL.

The chain recombines TRBV9 with TRBJ2-2, with D perhaps matching TRBD2 (7 bases). Germline V gives CDR1 SGDLS, CDR2 YYNGEE. Trimming removed 2 bases from V and 5 bases from J, with 13 bases in between. The CDR3 consists of 15 residues. The CDR3: CASSVSGGQTGELFF. The CDR3, as DNA: TGTGCCAGCAGCGTGTCCGGGGGGCAGACCGGGGAGCTGTTTTTT.

The chain has TRBV4-1 and TRBJ1-6, with 7 bases identical to TRBD1. V dropped 3 bases and J dropped 7; count of bases not matched to a gene: 3. The CDR3 contains 14 residues. CDR1 and CDR2 (germline): MGHRA, YSYEKL. CDR3 in amino acids: CASSHHRGNSPLHF. DNA for the CDR3: TGCGCCAGCAGCCATCACAGGGGAAATTCACCCCTCCACTTT.

In its sample, this clone was seen a few times. The chain has TRBV7-2 and TRBJ1-6, with TRBD1 matching over 10 bases. V was clipped by 4 bases and J by 8 bases; unmatched bases: 11. The CDR3 extends over 17 amino acids. Germline values: CDR1 SGHTA, CDR2 FQGNSA. For the CDR3, the DNA is TGTGCCAGCAGCTCCCATGACAGACAGGGGGCACATTCACCCCTCCACTTT. Translating gives CASSSHDRQGAHSPLHF.

The chain uses TRBV7-6 and TRBJ1-1; perhaps TRBD1 as D (6 bases). With 4 bases removed from V and 0 bases from J, the gap between germline ends came to 12 bases. The length of the CDR3 is 15 residues. Germline V lookup: CDR1 SGHVS, CDR2 FNYEAQ. The CDR3 region has the DNA TGTGCCAGCAGCTCAGGGGCCGCCTTGAACACTGAAGCTTTCTTT. It specifies CASSSGAALNTEAFF.

The chain carries TRBV9 and TRBJ1-2; no firm D call. Germline loops: CDR1 SGDLS, CDR2 YYNGEE. The V end was cut by 6 bases, the J end by 4 bases, with 13 bases between. The CDR3 length is 13 residues. CDR3 nucleotides: TGTGCCAGCACCGCCCGGGGTCCCTATGGCTACACCTTC. Its protein product is CASTARGPYGYTF.

The rearrangement uses TRBV13 and TRBJ1-6; D remains ambiguous. The V gene lost 5 bases and the J gene lost 4 bases, with 15 bases spanning the gap. The CDR3 loop spans 16 amino acids. Looked up from germline, CDR1 is PRHDT and CDR2 is FYEKMQ (reference sequence). The DNA of the CDR3 is TGTGCCAGCAGCGTTCGGACCACTAGGTATAATTCACCCCTCCACTTT. This codes for CASSVRTTRYNSPLHF.

This chain links TRBV2 with TRBJ2-1; 8 nucleotides match TRBD2. The trim removed 8 bases at V and 3 bases at J, leaving 3 bases unmatched. The germline V gene encodes CDR1 SNHLY and CDR2 FYNNEI. This CDR3 spans 13 amino acids. CDR3 in amino acids: CASERGIYNEQFF. Written as DNA, the CDR3 is TGTGCCAGCGAGCGGGGGATCTACAATGAGCAGTTCTTC.

The table lists this clone with a count of one. Written as DNA, the CDR3 is TGTGCCAGCAGGATATTACAGGGGGCGGACTATGGCTACACCTTC. Translation gives CASRILQGADYGYTF. The chain carries TRBV6-5 and TRBJ1-2; TRBD1 matches at 9 bases. Germline CDR1 reads MNHEY; CDR2 reads SVGAGI. The CDR3 runs to 15 residues. V shed 6 bases, J shed 3 bases, and the junction held 8 bases outside the gene matches.

The V and J genes are TRBV9 and TRBJ1-2, with D tentatively TRBD1 (6 bases). Between the trimmed V and J ends, which lost 0 bases and 4 bases, there was a span of 10 bases. The CDR3 spans 14 residues. The germline V gene has CDR1 SGDLS and CDR2 YYNGEE. The DNA of the CDR3 is TGTGCCAGCAGCGTAGGTCGGGACATCTATGGCTACACCTTC. Residues: CASSVGRDIYGYTF.

The chain links TRBV19 to TRBJ2-1; 8 positions match TRBD1. CDR1 is LNHDA and CDR2 is SQIVND in the germline V gene (reference sequence). J lost 5 bases, V lost 1 base, and 1 base had no gene match. The CDR3 runs to 14 residues. CDR3 in DNA: TGTGCCAGTAGTATAGGACAGGGGCACAATGAGCAGTTCTTC. Translated: CASSIGQGHNEQFF.

V gene TRBV9 combines with J gene TRBJ2-5, with TRBD1 as a possible D gene (5 bases). The V gene's germline CDR1 is SGDLS and CDR2 YYNGEE. V shed 3 bases and J shed 8 bases, with 14 bases lying between them. This CDR3 contains 13 residues. In DNA form, the CDR3 reads TGTGCCAGCAGCGACAGACAGCCCGGCACCCAGTACTTC. As protein: CASSDRQPGTQYF.

This sequence joins TRBV7-9 and TRBJ1-2; TRBD1 matches at 9 bases. Trimming removed 5 bases from V and 4 bases from J; junction bases left unmatched: 5. The V gene's germline CDR1 is SEHNR and CDR2 FQNEAQ (reference sequence). This CDR3 is 14 amino acids long. Here the CDR3 reads CASSKDRGGYGYTF. The CDR3 DNA sequence: TGTGCCAGCAGCAAGGACAGGGGAGGCTATGGCTACACCTTC.

The chain carries TRBV9 and TRBJ2-7, with D perhaps matching TRBD1 (6 bases). CDR1 and CDR2 from the germline V gene are SGDLS and YYNGEE. V shed 0 bases and J shed 3 bases, with 7 bases lying between them. The CDR3 loop spans 13 amino acids. The CDR3 reads CASSVEDSYEQYF. DNA for the CDR3: TGTGCCAGCAGCGTAGAGGACAGCTACGAGCAGTACTTC.

CDR3 amino acids: CASRPGNEQFF. As DNA, the CDR3 is TGTGCCAGCAGACCAGGGAATGAGCAGTTCTTC. The V gene is TRBV9, the J gene TRBJ2-1, with TRBD1 as a possible D gene (5 bases). Germline CDR1 and CDR2: SGDLS and YYNGEE. Trimming took 5 bases from V and 7 from J, leaving 7 bases between them. The CDR3 is 11 amino acids.

The chain couples TRBV4-3 to TRBJ1-5, with TRBD1 as a possible D gene (6 bases). The ends were cut back, 4 bases at V and 3 bases at J, with 13 bases in the middle. This CDR3 comprises 15 residues. Germline values: CDR1 LGHNA, CDR2 YSLEER. The CDR3 is CASSPSRGYNQPQHF. DNA of the CDR3: TGCGCCAGCAGCCCAAGCAGGGGCTACAATCAGCCCCAGCATTTT.

The DNA of the CDR3 is TGTGCCAGCAGCTCCCACAGAGGGGGAATGAACCAAGAGACCCAGTACTTC. It codes for CASSSHRGGMNQETQYF. The gene calls are TRBV11-2 and TRBJ2-5; D is perhaps TRBD1 (6 bases). Trimming stripped 4 bases from V and 0 bases from J, with 18 bases between. Germline lookup yields CDR1 SGHAT and CDR2 FQNNGV. The CDR3 spans 17 residues.

J is TRBJ2-1 and V is TRBV27, with TRBD2 matching over 10 bases. The CDR3 consists of 16 residues. V was pared by 6 bases and J by 4 bases, with 9 bases of the junction left unmatched. Germline V gene sequence: CDR1 MNHEY, CDR2 SMNVEV (reference sequence). CDR3 DNA: TGTGCCAGCAGAAGCGGGGGGGCCTCCTATTACAATGAGCAGTTCTTC. It specifies CASRSGGASYYNEQFF.

This chain uses TRBV21-1 with TRBJ1-6; the DNA was not used to check the table's D call, TRBD1. TRBV21-1 corresponds to a pseudogene. The CDR3 is made up of 16 amino acids. The CDR3 DNA reads as TGTGCCAGCAGCAAAAAGCAGGGGACCTATAATTCACCCCTCCACTTT. Translated, it gives CASSKKQGTYNSPLHF.

The CDR3, as DNA: TGTGCCAGCAGCCTACGGGGACAGCTCTCCTACGAGCAGTACTTC. Amino acid sequence: CASSLRGQLSYEQYF. V and J are TRBV7-8 and TRBJ2-7, with 7 bases lining up with TRBD1. The CDR3 runs to 15 residues. The germline CDR1 and CDR2 sequences are SGHVS and FQNEAQ. V was clipped by 5 bases and J by 0 bases; unmatched bases: 7.

The gene calls are TRBV9 and TRBJ2-7; D is unclear. Germline V gives CDR1 SGDLS, CDR2 YYNGEE. Trimming removed 1 base from V and 4 bases from J, with 9 bases in between. The CDR3 has 13 residues. CDR3 residues: CASSVTPTYEQYF. The CDR3, as DNA: TGTGCCAGCAGCGTAACCCCTACTTACGAGCAGTACTTC.

This clone was observed a single time. The chain is built from TRBV27 and TRBJ1-3, with D unresolved. Germline-derived CDR1 and CDR2 are MNHEY and SMNVEV (reference sequence). CDR3 length: 17 residues. Trimming pared 4 bases from V and 3 bases from J, leaving 19 bases between. The CDR3 bases are TGTGCCAGCAGTTCTCGCCGTTCGGGTATACTTGGAAACACCATATATTTT. Protein: CASSSRRSGILGNTIYF.

CDR3: CAIMGTGRNTEAFF. The CDR3, as DNA: TGTGCCATCATGGGGACAGGGAGAAACACTGAAGCTTTCTTT. The V and J genes are TRBV10-3 and TRBJ1-1; 9 bases match TRBD1. The CDR3 covers 14 residues. The V gene's germline CDR1 is ENHRY and CDR2 SYGVKD. J was trimmed by 2 bases and V by 7 bases; bases with no gene match: 5.